This T cell receptor beta chain was captured by sequencing in a study of blood T cell repertoires in COVID-19. In the original workflow: Researchers report that nucleated cell counts were estimated from reference gene primer amplification. The protocol was immunoSEQ multiplex PCR, while the TCRdb copy is restricted to in-frame clones and leaves out a portion. The D gene and trimming were derived from the DNA, and the V and J assignments and clone size from that table. This repertoire shows around 300,000 clones, 70% to 90% found once; its top ten account for approximately 5%. Per the germline V gene, CDR1 is LGHNT and CDR2 is FRNRAP. V was pared by 7 bases and J by 2 bases, with 15 bases between. The CDR3 consists of 16 residues.

The TCR sequence derives from a woman aged 30 to 39 who had recovered from COVID-19. Sequencing input: PBMCs or T cells enriched from blood (not recorded which). The chain uses TRBV12-5 and TRBJ2-6; D possibly corresponds to TRBD1 (6 bases). CDR3 sequence (DNA): TGTGCTAGTGACTTCGACGCAGGGGCTGGGGCCAACGTCCTGACTTTC. Translating gives CASDFDAGAGANVLTF.